This TCR beta chain comes out of a study of shared clonotypes between healthy human individuals. In the study's own analysis: As immunoSEQ supplied junction-only sequences (without quality scores), filtering differed. Here immunoSEQ multiplex PCR was the method, and the copy in TCRdb shows in-frame clones only, minus some. The DNA gave D and trimming, while V, J and clone size come from that table. The data show roughly 2,000,000 clones, about 95% seen once. Study results and caveats: An effect of sequencing depth on clonotype sharing among donors was expected.

The germline V gene encodes CDR1 SGDLS and CDR2 YYNGEE. Trimming removed 3 bases from V and 4 bases from J; junction bases left unmatched: 4. The CDR3 runs to 15 residues. Worth noting for this clone: Its antigen is undetermined.

CD45RO-negative, CCR7-positively selected cells formed the naive CD8 fraction, excluding terminally differentiated effector memory CD45RA+ cells. Sequenced input: naive CD8+ T cells sorted from blood. The rearrangement uses TRBV9 and TRBJ2-1; 10 positions match TRBD2. The source of this sequence is a young man in good health. The CDR3 protein is CASSDGLAEYNEQFF. The CDR3 DNA follows: TGTGCCAGCAGCGACGGACTAGCGGAGTACAATGAGCAGTTCTTC.